A single sample gave rise to the 22 T cell receptor beta chains below, sequenced in a study of blood T cell repertoires in COVID-19. Some clones are missing from TCRdb's copy, which holds only in-frame ones; the method was immunoSEQ multiplex PCR. Of around 30,000 clones listed, around 90% are singletons. Sequencing input: peripheral blood. These receptors all come from a man older than 75 with acute or convalescent COVID-19.

This clone was seen a single time. This CDR3 reads CASSEGTGGGINAFF. The DNA for the CDR3 is TGTGCCAGCAGTGAAGGGACAGGGGGAGGCATTAACGCTTTCTTT. The gene calls are TRBV6-1 and TRBJ1-1; TRBD1 matches 10 bases. CDR3 length equals 15 residues. In germline, CDR1 is MNHNS, CDR2 SASEGT. J gave up 11 bases and V 1 base, and 10 bases lay outside the gene matches.

The chain combines TRBV3-1 (or the pseudogene TRBV3-2) with TRBJ1-2; 9 bases match TRBD1. The CDR3 loop spans 15 amino acids. Looked up from germline, CDR1 is LGHDT and CDR2 is YNNKEL (reference sequence). Trimming at V came to 4 bases and at J to 7 bases, leaving 10 bases not matched to a gene. Here the CDR3 reads CASSRPGTGSGGYTF. The CDR3 region has the DNA TGTGCCAGCAGCCGTCCCGGGACAGGGTCAGGTGGCTACACCTTC.

This clone was seen a single time. The chain recombines TRBV28 with TRBJ1-5, with 9 nucleotides matching TRBD1. Germline trimming cut 7 bases from V and 5 bases from J; bases unmatched to any gene: 3. Germline CDR1 MDHEN, CDR2 SYDVKM. The CDR3 consists of 13 residues. The CDR3 region is CASIGTGHQPQHF. CDR3 in DNA: TGTGCCAGCATAGGGACAGGGCATCAGCCCCAGCATTTT. Full variable domain (outside the CDR3, taken from reference TRBV28 and TRBJ1-5): DVKVTQSSRYLVKRTGEKVFLECVQDMDHENMFWYRQDPGLGLRLIYFSYDVKMKEKGDIPEGYSVSREKKERFSLILESASTNQTSMYLCASIGTGHQPQHFGDGTRLSIL.

The rearrangement links TRBV10-3 to TRBJ1-5; tentative D call: TRBD1 (5 bases). CDR1 and CDR2 from the germline V gene are ENHRY and SYGVKD. Trimming cost V 10 bases and J 9 bases, with 25 bases left between them. The CDR3 has 15 amino acids. In DNA form, the CDR3 reads TGTGCCACCACATTACTCGGGACTCCTATTTGGCCCCAGCATTTT. Its translation is CATTLLGTPIWPQHF.

The J gene is TRBJ1-1, the V gene TRBV6-5; the D is unclear. This CDR3 has 11 amino acids. Germline CDR1 and CDR2: MNHEY and SVGAGI. Trimming left V 6 bases short and J 3 bases short, with 5 bases between. The CDR3 loop is CASSRYTEAFF. CDR3 DNA sequence: TGTGCCAGCAGCAGATACACTGAAGCTTTCTTT.

The chain recombines TRBV11-2 with TRBJ2-1, with 10 nucleotides matching TRBD2. CDR1 and CDR2 (germline): SGHAT, FQNNGV. V lost 5 bases and J lost 1; bases outside the gene matches: 2. This CDR3 region has 15 residues. Here the CDR3 reads CASSTAGGSYNEQFF. The CDR3, as DNA: TGTGCCAGCAGCACAGCGGGGGGGTCCTACAATGAGCAGTTCTTC. The full variable domain, rest sourced from reference TRBV11-2 and TRBJ2-1, is EAGVAQSPRYKIIEKRQSVAFWCNPISGHATLYWYQQILGQGPKLLIQFQNNGVVDDSQLPKDRFSAERLKGVDSTLKIQPAKLEDSAVYLCASSTAGGSYNEQFFGPGTRLTVL.

The rearrangement joins TRBV5-4 to TRBJ2-5; D might be TRBD2 (6 bases). The CDR3 loop spans 14 amino acids. Germline values: CDR1 SGHNT, CDR2 YYREEE (reference sequence). Trimming cost V 4 bases and J 3 bases, with 13 bases left between them. CDR3 in DNA: TGTGCCAGCAGCCCGGGACTGGGAGAAGAGACCCAGTACTTC. Translated: CASSPGLGEETQYF.

This clone was recorded only once. The chain joins TRBV19 to TRBJ1-1; tentative D call: TRBD1 (6 bases). CDR1 is LNHDA and CDR2 is SQIVND in the germline V gene (reference sequence). Deletions cut 5 bases from V and 11 bases from J, with 21 bases between. The CDR3 is made up of 14 amino acids. The chain's CDR3 is CASSAGTLQASAFF. CDR3 in DNA: TGTGCCAGTAGTGCCGGGACACTCCAAGCTTCGGCTTTCTTT.

In DNA, the CDR3 is TGTGCCAGCAGCGGCCGGGGAGGACACCTAAATGGCTACACCTTC. Its protein is CASSGRGGHLNGYTF. The chain is built from TRBV14 and TRBJ1-2; D perhaps matches TRBD1 (5 bases). The CDR3 covers 15 residues. Germline V gene sequence: CDR1 SGHDN, CDR2 FVKESK. V lost 5 bases and J lost 6, with 19 bases in between.

The genes are TRBV19 and TRBJ1-5, with TRBD1 identical over 9 bases. The V and J ends lost 4 bases and 4 bases, in that order; junction bases with no gene match: 5. CDR1 is LNHDA and CDR2 is SQIVND in the germline V gene (reference sequence). The CDR3 totals 15 residues. The CDR3 region is CASSTLGQGNQPQHF. CDR3 nucleotide sequence: TGTGCCAGTAGTACCTTGGGACAGGGTAATCAGCCCCAGCATTTT.

The chain employs TRBV5-5 and TRBJ1-2; 7 nucleotides agree with TRBD1. Germline V CDR1 and CDR2: SGHKS, YYEKEE (reference sequence). The CDR3 is made up of 13 amino acids. J gave up 4 bases and V 2 bases, and 2 bases lay outside the gene matches. The chain's CDR3 is CASSFGDSYGYTF. CDR3 DNA sequence: TGTGCCAGCAGCTTCGGGGACAGCTATGGCTACACCTTC.

A single count supports this clone. The chain couples TRBV7-9 to TRBJ1-1, with TRBD1 as a possible D gene (6 bases). The CDR3 is 15 residues long. Between the trimmed V and J ends, which lost 3 bases and 1 base, there was a span of 12 bases. The germline gives CDR1 SEHNR, CDR2 FQNEAQ (reference sequence). The CDR3 nucleotides are TGTGCCAGCAGCTTTCCTCAGGGGTCGAACACTGAAGCTTTCTTT. Translating it yields CASSFPQGSNTEAFF. The whole variable domain, remainder taken from reference TRBV7-9 and TRBJ1-1, is DTGVSQNPRHKITKRGQNVTFRCDPISEHNRLYWYRQTLGQGPEFLTYFQNEAQLEKSRLLSDRFSAERPKGSFSTLEIQRTEQGDSAMYLCASSFPQGSNTEAFFGQGTRLTVV.

The chain uses TRBV2 and TRBJ2-2; 7 nucleotides line up with TRBD2. From germline, CDR1 is SNHLY and CDR2 FYNNEI. J lost 4 bases, V lost 1 base, and 3 bases had no gene match. The CDR3 runs 15 residues. The CDR3 region is CASSEEGLVTGELFF. The DNA of the CDR3 is TGTGCCAGCAGTGAAGAAGGACTAGTCACCGGGGAGCTGTTTTTT.

V is TRBV6-5 and J is TRBJ1-1; 9 bases are shared with TRBD1. Germline loops: CDR1 MNHEY, CDR2 SVGAGI. With 7 bases clipped from V and 5 bases from J, the junction kept 5 bases outside the gene matches. The CDR3 sequence is 13 residues long. The DNA for the CDR3 is TGTGCCAGCACCAAGACAGGGGGAACTGAAGCTTTCTTT. Protein product: CASTKTGGTEAFF.

This chain links TRBV7-9 with TRBJ2-7; tentative D call: TRBD1 (6 bases). CDR1 is SEHNR, CDR2 FQNEAQ, per germline (reference sequence). The CDR3 sequence is 16 residues long. The V gene lost 6 bases and the J gene lost 3 bases, with 21 bases spanning the gap. The CDR3 region has the DNA TGTGCCAGCAGTTTCGATGACAGGCCACCCCACTACGAGCAGTACTTC. Its translation is CASSFDDRPPHYEQYF.

The V and J genes are TRBV15 and TRBJ2-5; 11 nucleotides match TRBD1. The CDR3 is 14 amino acids. CDR1 LNHNV and CDR2 YYDKDF come from the germline V gene (reference sequence). V lost 9 bases and J lost 4; bases outside the gene matches: 7. The CDR3 nucleotides read TGTGCCACGGACTTGGACAGGGGGCGAGAGACCCAGTACTTC. It yields the protein CATDLDRGRETQYF.

J is TRBJ1-1 and V is TRBV30; perhaps TRBD1 as D (5 bases). Germline loops: CDR1 GTSNPN, CDR2 SVGIG (reference sequence). The V and J ends lost 2 bases and 5 bases respectively, with 12 bases between them. There are 13 residues in the CDR3. This CDR3 reads CAWSLAEGTEAFF. The CDR3 DNA is TGTGCCTGGAGTTTAGCGGAGGGGACTGAAGCTTTCTTT.

The gene calls are TRBV29-1 and TRBJ2-7; TRBD2 matches at 9 bases. From germline, CDR1 is SQVTM and CDR2 ANQGSEA. The trim removed 3 bases at V and 5 bases at J, leaving 5 bases unmatched. The CDR3 totals 13 residues. CDR3 sequence: CSVDIAGAHEQYF. CDR3 coding DNA: TGCAGCGTTGATATAGCGGGGGCCCACGAGCAGTACTTC.

The CDR3 DNA follows: TGTGCCAGCAGCCACCCCGGGACAGGGAAAGAGACCCAGTACTTC. Translated, it gives CASSHPGTGKETQYF. The rearrangement joins TRBV3-1 (or the pseudogene TRBV3-2) to TRBJ2-5, with TRBD1 matching over 9 bases. Germline V gives CDR1 LGHDT, CDR2 YNNKEL (reference sequence). Germline trimming cut 3 bases from V and 3 bases from J; bases unmatched to any gene: 5. There are 15 residues in the CDR3.

As DNA, the CDR3 is TGCGCCAGCAGCGCCGGGGGGACTGAAGCTTTCTTT. As protein: CASSAGGTEAFF. V and J are TRBV10-1 and TRBJ1-1; D is possibly TRBD1 (5 bases). This CDR3 comprises 12 residues. Deletions cut 6 bases from V and 5 bases from J, with 10 bases between. Germline-derived CDR1 and CDR2 are WNHNN and SYGVQD (reference sequence).

This CDR3 is CASSLALGLYNEQFF. The CDR3 DNA follows: TGTGCCAGCAGCTTAGCCCTGGGCCTTTACAATGAGCAGTTCTTC. The chain has TRBV7-2 and TRBJ2-1, with D unresolved. The CDR3 has 15 amino acids. The germline V and J ends were trimmed by 0 bases and 4 bases, with 10 bases remaining between them. Looked up from germline, CDR1 is SGHTA and CDR2 is FQGNSA.

The chain recombines TRBV3-1 (or the pseudogene TRBV3-2) with TRBJ2-5, with 7 nucleotides matching TRBD1. This CDR3 region has 14 residues. CDR1 is LGHDT and CDR2 is YNNKEL in the germline V gene (reference sequence). J was trimmed by 5 bases and V by 4 bases; bases with no gene match: 7. In nucleotides, the CDR3 is TGTGCCAGCAGCCGCATAGACAGGGAGGAGACCCAGTACTTC. It specifies CASSRIDREETQYF.